The 28 T cell receptor beta chains presented below share a single source sample, sequenced in a study of OX40 agonist ivuxolimab in advanced cancers. The protocol was immunoSEQ multiplex PCR, while the TCRdb copy is restricted to in-frame clones and leaves out a portion. The sample carries almost 20,000 clones, 80% to 90% recorded once. Material: CD4+ or CD8+ T cells sorted from blood, obtained in a trial of the OX40 agonist ivuxolimab. These receptors were obtained from an adult with an advanced solid tumor such as melanoma, head and neck, liver or kidney cancer.

The chain uses TRBV18 and TRBJ2-5; 7 positions agree with TRBD1. V gave up 5 bases and J gave up 3 bases; unmatched junction bases: 3. CDR3 length: 13 amino acids. CDR1 and CDR2 (germline): KGHSH, LQKENI. In DNA form, the CDR3 reads TGTGCCAGCTCAGGGACAGCAAAAGAGACCCAGTACTTC. It is translated as CASSGTAKETQYF.

This clone was counted once. The gene calls are TRBV7-8 and TRBJ1-1; maybe TRBD1 (5 bases). CDR3 length: 15 residues. The germline CDR1 and CDR2 sequences are SGHVS and FQNEAQ. Trimming pared 0 bases from V and 4 bases from J, leaving 12 bases between. The CDR3 here is CASSLAVEGITEAFF. The CDR3 nucleotides read TGTGCCAGCAGCTTAGCAGTAGAGGGGATCACTGAAGCTTTCTTT.

This sequence joins TRBV10-2 and TRBJ2-5; tentative D call: TRBD2 (6 bases). Gene TRBJ2-7 matches the end of the DNA better, so the J call may be wrong. The CDR3 has 15 amino acids. Germline assignment: CDR1 WSHSY and CDR2 SAAADI. CDR3 coding DNA: TGCGCCAGCACCGTAAACCCGGGACTTACCTACGAGCAGTACTTC. It codes for CASTVNPGLTYEQYF.

The rearrangement uses TRBV19 and TRBJ2-4; 7 nucleotides align to TRBD2. V shed 6 bases and J 0 bases; nucleotides not matched to a gene: 14. The V gene's germline CDR1 is LNHDA and CDR2 SQIVND (reference sequence). The CDR3 has 18 amino acids. The CDR3 protein is CASRASGTKAPAKNIQYF. The CDR3 DNA reads TGTGCCAGTAGAGCCTCCGGGACTAAGGCTCCAGCCAAAAACATTCAGTACTTC. Full variable domain (outside the CDR3, taken from reference TRBV19 and TRBJ2-4): DGGITQSPKYLFRKEGQNVTLSCEQNLNHDAMYWYRQDPGQGLRLIYYSQIVNDFQKGDIAEGYSVSREKKESFPLTVTSAQKNPTAFYLCASRASGTKAPAKNIQYFGAGTRLSVL.

The chain carries TRBV2 and TRBJ1-1; D remains unclear. V lost 3 bases, J lost 4 bases, and 9 bases lay in between. The CDR3 covers 13 residues. Germline V lookup: CDR1 SNHLY, CDR2 FYNNEI. In DNA, the CDR3 is TGTGCCAGCAGTGAGGGCGCAGGCACTGAAGCTTTCTTT. Protein sequence: CASSEGAGTEAFF.

The J gene is TRBJ2-7, the V gene TRBV6-4, with TRBD1 matching 7 bases. Per germline, CDR1 MRHNA and CDR2 SNTAGT. CDR3 length equals 14 residues. V was clipped by 4 bases and J by 0 bases; unmatched bases: 3. DNA of the CDR3: TGTGCCAGCAGTGCTACAGGGGACTCCTACGAGCAGTACTTC. It yields the protein CASSATGDSYEQYF.

The gene calls are TRBV11-3 and TRBJ2-1; TRBD2 is a possible D gene (5 bases). The CDR3 is 13 amino acids. Looked up from germline, CDR1 is SGHNT and CDR2 is YENEEA. Trimming pared 5 bases from V and 8 bases from J, leaving 13 bases between. The CDR3 is CASSPAAGYEQFF. The CDR3 DNA is TGTGCCAGCAGCCCCGCCGCGGGCTATGAGCAGTTCTTC.

V and J are TRBV5-1 and TRBJ1-3, with D possibly matching TRBD1 (6 bases). V was clipped by 3 bases and J by 4 bases, with 8 bases between them. CDR1 is SGHRS and CDR2 is YFSETQ in the germline V gene. The CDR3 spans 13 residues. The CDR3 DNA follows: TGCGCCAGCAGCTCTGGGGGCGGAAACACCATATATTTT. It is translated as CASSSGGGNTIYF. The full variable domain, in which reference TRBV5-1 and TRBJ1-3 provide the parts outside the CDR3, is KAGVTQTPRYLIKTRGQQVTLSCSPISGHRSVSWYQQTPGQGLQFLFEYFSETQRNKGNFPGRFSGRQFSNSRSEMNVSTLELGDSALYLCASSSGGGNTIYFGEGSWLTVV.

In the case of this clone: One end of the junction is discordant with germline, which a read error may explain. The chain uses TRBV7-6 and TRBJ1-1, with 7 bases that match TRBD1. The CDR3 loop spans 15 amino acids. The germline V gene encodes CDR1 SGHVS and CDR2 FNYEAQ. Here the CDR3 DNA reads TGTGCCAGCAGATTAGGGACAGTGACCAACACTGAAGCTTTCTTT. Translation gives CASRLGTVTNTEAFF. The full variable domain, its missing parts supplied by reference TRBV7-6 and TRBJ1-1, is GAGVSQSPRYKVTKRGQDVALRCDPISGHVSLYWYRQALGQGPEFLTYFNYEAQQDKSGLPNDRFSAERPEGSISTLTIQRTEQRDSAMYRCASRLGTVTNTEAFFGQGTRLTVV.

This chain connects TRBV27 to TRBJ1-2; TRBD1 is a possible D gene (5 bases). The germline CDR1 and CDR2 sequences are MNHEY and SMNVEV (reference sequence). This CDR3 has 13 amino acids. The V end was cut by 4 bases, the J end by 2 bases, with 8 bases between. The CDR3: CASSSGRNYGYTF. The DNA for the CDR3 is TGTGCCAGCAGTTCGGGACGAAACTATGGCTACACCTTC.

This clone has only one observation. This chain connects TRBV5-4 to TRBJ1-2; the D is unclear. Per the germline V gene, CDR1 is SGHNT and CDR2 is YYREEE (reference sequence). This CDR3 contains 13 residues. V dropped 4 bases and J dropped 1 base, with 8 bases sitting between them. DNA for the CDR3: TGTGCCAGCAGCGAAACAGATAACTATGGCTACACCTTC. Translated: CASSETDNYGYTF.

V is TRBV4-3 and J is TRBJ1-2; possible D gene TRBD1, 6 bases. The V and J ends lost 0 bases and 2 bases respectively, with 10 bases between them. The V gene's germline CDR1 is LGHNA and CDR2 YSLEER. This CDR3 region has 15 residues. The CDR3 spells CASSQDTGANYGYTF. DNA for the CDR3: TGCGCCAGCAGCCAAGATACGGGGGCGAACTATGGCTACACCTTC.

The sample holds one count of this clone. The chain carries TRBV30 and TRBJ2-1, with 9 bases aligning to TRBD2. CDR3 length equals 15 residues. The J segment lost 6 bases and the V segment lost 0 bases, leaving 6 bases of the junction unmatched. Per the germline V gene, CDR1 is GTSNPN and CDR2 is SVGIG (reference sequence). This chain's CDR3 is CAWSVIGGRANEQFF. DNA for the CDR3: TGTGCCTGGAGTGTAATTGGCGGGAGGGCCAATGAGCAGTTCTTC.

V usage is TRBV7-2 and J usage is TRBJ2-7; 7 bases are shared with TRBD2. Germline values: CDR1 SGHTA, CDR2 FQGNSA. The CDR3 length is 15 residues. J lost 0 bases, V lost 5 bases, and 7 bases had no gene match. In DNA, the CDR3 is TGTGCCAGCAGCAGAACGGGCGGGAGCTCCTACGAGCAGTACTTC. Translating gives CASSRTGGSSYEQYF.

Comments on this clone: Its ends do not fully match the called genes, so a read error is possible. V gene TRBV27 combines with J gene TRBJ2-3; D call uncertain. Germline loops: CDR1 MNHEY, CDR2 SMNVEV (reference sequence). This CDR3 has 14 amino acids. Written as DNA, the CDR3 is TGTGCCAGCACTTTATCCCCCTGGGTGGGTACGCAGTATTTT. As protein: CASTLSPWVGTQYF.

The CDR3 DNA reads TGCAGCGTTGCCGGGAACTACGAGCAGTACTTC. It yields the protein CSVAGNYEQYF. The chain joins TRBV29-1 to TRBJ2-7; D perhaps matches TRBD2 (5 bases). Trimming removed 4 bases from V and 3 bases from J, with 7 bases in between. This CDR3 has 11 residues. Germline CDR1 reads SQVTM; CDR2 reads ANQGSEA.

The chain uses TRBV2 and TRBJ1-1, with 7 positions matching TRBD1. This CDR3 is built from 18 residues. Germline CDR1 reads SNHLY; CDR2 reads FYNNEI. Trimming at V came to 6 bases and at J to 0 bases, leaving 16 bases not matched to a gene. The CDR3 is CASRGEWRQGGMNTEAFF. CDR3 bases: TGTGCCAGCAGAGGGGAATGGAGACAGGGAGGGATGAACACTGAAGCTTTCTTT.

This clone was seen a few times. The V gene is TRBV6-5, the J gene TRBJ1-2; 7 bases are shared with TRBD1. Germline V gene sequence: CDR1 MNHEY, CDR2 SVGAGI. The CDR3 consists of 13 residues. Trimming cost V 7 bases and J 4 bases; bases outside gene matches: 6. For the CDR3, the DNA is TGTGCCAGCACCTTGGGACAGAGCTATGGCTACACCTTC. Amino acid sequence: CASTLGQSYGYTF.

This clone was detected only a few times. The chain recombines TRBV11-2 with TRBJ1-5; D ambiguous. CDR1 is SGHAT and CDR2 is FQNNGV in the germline V gene. CDR3 length: 13 amino acids. V lost 1 base to trimming and J lost 5 bases, with 6 bases between them. The CDR3 DNA sequence: TGTGCCAGCAGCTTAGTGCAGGATCAGCCCCAGCATTTT. Protein sequence: CASSLVQDQPQHF.

The V and J genes are TRBV5-1 and TRBJ1-4; 8 positions agree with TRBD1. Germline CDR1 and CDR2: SGHRS and YFSETQ. The V and J ends lost 0 bases and 8 bases, in that order; junction bases with no gene match: 6. The CDR3 covers 15 residues. CDR3: CASSLEAGQGEKLFF. The CDR3 region has the DNA TGCGCCAGCAGCTTGGAGGCCGGACAGGGAGAAAAACTGTTTTTT. Together with reference TRBV5-1 and TRBJ1-4, the CDR3 gives the full variable domain: KAGVTQTPRYLIKTRGQQVTLSCSPISGHRSVSWYQQTPGQGLQFLFEYFSETQRNKGNFPGRFSGRQFSNSRSEMNVSTLELGDSALYLCASSLEAGQGEKLFFGSGTQLSVL.

This clone was seen a single time. The chain joins TRBV7-6 to TRBJ1-5; D gene ambiguous. The CDR3 length is 13 residues. With 1 base removed from V and 5 bases from J, the gap between germline ends came to 6 bases. Germline values: CDR1 SGHVS, CDR2 FNYEAQ. CDR3 region: CASSLGTDQPQHF. The CDR3 bases are TGTGCCAGCAGCTTAGGCACAGATCAGCCCCAGCATTTT.

This chain uses TRBV25-1 with TRBJ2-1, with 14 nucleotides matching TRBD2. The CDR3 length is 16 residues. Per the germline V gene, CDR1 is MGHDK and CDR2 is SYGVNS. V shed 5 bases and J 9 bases; nucleotides not matched to a gene: 9. CDR3 nucleotides: TGTGCCAGCAGTTTACCGGGACTAGCGGGAGTCGGTGAGCAGTTCTTC. Its protein is CASSLPGLAGVGEQFF.

The chain combines TRBV19 with TRBJ2-3; TRBD2 is a possible D gene (6 bases). Trimming cost V 10 bases and J 4 bases, with 18 bases left between them. The CDR3 sequence is 14 residues long. Germline assignment: CDR1 LNHDA and CDR2 SQIVND (reference sequence). This CDR3 reads CATRREVGSDTQYF. The DNA for the CDR3 is TGTGCCACCAGGAGGGAGGTCGGCTCAGATACGCAGTATTTT.

This clone came up a few times. V and J are TRBV5-1 and TRBJ2-3; TRBD2 aligns across 11 bases. The CDR3 loop spans 17 amino acids. The ends lost 2 bases at V and 3 bases at J; junction bases unmatched: 8. Germline values: CDR1 SGHRS, CDR2 YFSETQ. CDR3 protein: CASSFTLAGASTDTQYF. Here the CDR3 DNA reads TGCGCCAGCAGCTTTACACTAGCGGGGGCCTCTACAGATACGCAGTATTTT.

The rearrangement joins TRBV4-3 to TRBJ1-4; 9 nucleotides match TRBD1. The V segment lost 0 bases and the J segment 7 bases; nucleotides outside the gene matches: 6. The CDR3 runs to 16 residues. Germline assignment: CDR1 LGHNA and CDR2 YSLEER. In nucleotides, the CDR3 is TGCGCCAGCAGCCAAGAGCCCGGGACAGGGAGTGAAAAACTGTTTTTT. Translation: CASSQEPGTGSEKLFF.

The rearrangement links TRBV7-3 to TRBJ2-5; TRBD2 agrees at 7 bases. Losses at the gene ends were 5 bases for V and 3 bases for J; bases not matched to a gene: 3. CDR1 is SGHTA, CDR2 FQGTGA, per germline. The length of the CDR3 is 13 residues. Written as DNA, the CDR3 is TGTGCCAGCAGCCCTAGCGGCAAAGAGACCCAGTACTTC. As protein: CASSPSGKETQYF.

This rearrangement joins TRBV7-2 to TRBJ1-2, with TRBD1 matching 7 bases. Germline loops: CDR1 SGHTA, CDR2 FQGNSA. The CDR3 has 14 residues. After removal of 6 bases from V and 4 bases from J, the junction contained 8 bases not matched to a gene. CDR3 DNA: TGTGCCAGCAGGTTCGACAGGGTGCCCTATGGCTACACCTTC. It specifies CASRFDRVPYGYTF. Drawing the rest from reference TRBV7-2 and TRBJ1-2, the complete variable domain is GAGVSQSPSNKVTEKGKDVELRCDPISGHTALYWYRQSLGQGLEFLIYFQGNSAPDKSGLPSDRFSAERTGGSVSTLTIQRTQQEDSAVYLCASRFDRVPYGYTFGSGTRLTVV.

The rearrangement joins TRBV7-9 to TRBJ1-4; 8 bases fit TRBD1. Germline CDR1 SEHNR, CDR2 FQNEAQ (reference sequence). CDR3 length equals 14 residues. J was trimmed by 4 bases and V by 5 bases; bases with no gene match: 3. Written as DNA, the CDR3 is TGTGCCAGCAGCCGCGGACAGGGTAATGAAAAACTGTTTTTT. It translates to CASSRGQGNEKLFF.